The 17 T cell receptor beta chains below were found in one sample sequenced in a study of regulatory T cells in long-lasting Graves disease. According to the study, TCR beta libraries were built with iRepertoire HTBI primers and CDR3-region Arm-PCR. TCRdb reprocessed the multiplex PCR reads with MiXCR, giving one entry per CDR3 protein. The sample has hundreds of thousands of distinct CDR3 sequences, 20% to 25% seen once; the top ten hold around 7%. Specified time point: persistent/refractory GD, antithyroid drugs over 5 years with positive TRAb. Scientists built the TCR library using RNA that was extracted from PBMCs. Sequencing was performed on peripheral blood mononuclear cells (PBMCs), taken when the disease was refractory, from a patient treated with antithyroid drugs. Receptors originate from a female donor with Graves disease.

This clonotype was observed many times. The chain combines TRBV28 with TRBJ2-5; D is perhaps TRBD1 or TRBD2 (5 bases each). Trimming took off 3 bases at V and 2 bases at J, with 22 bases between the two ends. This CDR3 spans 18 amino acids. Germline CDR1 is MDHEN and CDR2 is SYDVKM. Here the CDR3 reads CASSFRDPRSWLQETQYF. DNA of the CDR3: TGTGCCAGCAGTTTCCGGGACCCACGGTCTTGGCTACAAGAGACCCAGTACTTC.

This clonotype occurred a few times. The genes are TRBV7-9 and TRBJ1-1; TRBD1 is a possible D gene (5 bases). This CDR3 is 15 amino acids long. CDR1 is SEHNR, CDR2 FQNEAQ, per germline (reference sequence). Trimming stripped 1 base from V and 1 base from J, with 10 bases between. CDR3 in amino acids: CASSLDWDGNTEAFF. In nucleotides, the CDR3 is TGTGCCAGCAGCTTAGATTGGGACGGGAACACTGAAGCTTTCTTT.

This clonotype came up many times. V is TRBV7-2 and J is TRBJ1-4; D remains ambiguous. The CDR3 is made up of 15 amino acids. Germline V gene data show CDR1 as SGHTA and CDR2 as FQGNSA. Trimming stripped 2 bases from V and 7 bases from J, with 14 bases between. The CDR3 here is CASSLRGLVGEKLFF. The DNA for the CDR3 is TGTGCCAGCAGCTTACGGGGATTGGTTGGTGAAAAACTGTTTTTT.

Details on this clonotype: Possible read error: a much larger clone is one base away. This chain uses TRBV5-5 with TRBJ2-7, with a weak D call TRBD1 (5 bases). This CDR3 is built from 14 residues. Germline V gives CDR1 SGHKS, CDR2 YYEKEE (reference sequence). CDR3 nucleotides: TGTGCCAGCAGCCGAACAGGACAATCCTGCGAGCAGTACTTC. Amino acids: CASSRTGQSCEQYF.

The rearrangement links TRBV7-3 to TRBJ2-2; 9 bases agree with TRBD2. With V trimmed by 5 bases and J by 7 bases, 11 bases remained unmatched. The CDR3 totals 16 residues. The germline gives CDR1 SGHTA, CDR2 FQGTGA. This chain's CDR3 is CASSPYGGGAGGELFF. The CDR3, as DNA: TGTGCCAGCAGCCCGTACGGCGGGGGGGCCGGCGGGGAGCTGTTTTTT. Complete variable domain (other parts from reference TRBV7-3 and TRBJ2-2): GAGVSQTPSNKVTEKGKYVELRCDPISGHTALYWYRQSLGQGPEFLIYFQGTGAADDSGLPNDRFFAVRPEGSVSTLKIQRTERGDSAVYLCASSPYGGGAGGELFFGEGSRLTVL.

This clonotype appeared many times. CDR3 in amino acids: CASTPPGLRSAFF. The CDR3 bases are TGTGCCAGCACACCCCCAGGTCTAAGAAGCGCTTTCTTT. V gene TRBV6-1 combines with J gene TRBJ1-1; D gene ambiguous. The germline V gene encodes CDR1 MNHNS and CDR2 SASEGT. There are 13 residues in the CDR3. V lost 7 bases to trimming and J lost 11 bases, with 20 bases between them.

Remarks on this clonotype: A much larger clone differs from this one at a single base, so this may be a read error. The chain is built from TRBV15 and TRBJ1-1; tentative D call: TRBD1 (5 bases). Germline values: CDR1 LNHNV, CDR2 YYDKDF (reference sequence). V was pared by 8 bases and J by 4 bases, with 17 bases between. The CDR3 loop spans 14 amino acids. The CDR3 loop reads CATGTAGGSTEAFF. In nucleotides, the CDR3 is TGTGCCACCGGCACCGCTGGGGGTAGCACTGAAGCTTTCTTT.

Remarks on this clonotype: Likely a read error: the CDR3 ends without its conserved phenylalanine or tryptophan. V and J are TRBV14 and TRBJ2-7; possibly TRBD2 for D (6 bases). Trimming removed 1 base from V and 4 bases from J, with 17 bases in between. This CDR3 is built from 16 residues. The germline gives CDR1 SGHDN, CDR2 FVKESK. This CDR3 is CASSQARRGRLYEQYS. The CDR3 region has the DNA TGTGCCAGCAGCCAAGCTAGGAGGGGTCGGTTGTACGAGCAGTACTCC.

This clonotype was recorded many times. This chain uses TRBV28 with TRBJ1-1; D is unclear. Looked up from germline, CDR1 is MDHEN and CDR2 is SYDVKM. This CDR3 contains 13 residues. V was pared by 3 bases and J by 1 base, with 6 bases between. This chain's CDR3 is CASSFDGNTEAFF. The CDR3 DNA reads as TGTGCCAGCAGTTTCGACGGGAACACTGAAGCTTTCTTT. The entire variable domain, with the rest obtained from reference TRBV28 and TRBJ1-1, is as follows: DVKVTQSSRYLVKRTGEKVFLECVQDMDHENMFWYRQDPGLGLRLIYFSYDVKMKEKGDIPEGYSVSREKKERFSLILESASTNQTSMYLCASSFDGNTEAFFGQGTRLTVV.

This clonotype was seen repeatedly, ten times or more. J is TRBJ2-7 and V is TRBV28, with D perhaps matching TRBD2 (5 bases). Germline V CDR1 and CDR2: MDHEN, SYDVKM. CDR3 length equals 14 residues. V lost 4 bases, J lost 5 bases, and 15 bases lay in between. As DNA, the CDR3 is TGTGCCAGCAGTTCCCCAGCGGCTACAGACGAGCAGTACTTC. Translated, it gives CASSSPAATDEQYF.

The chain carries TRBV12-3 or TRBV12-4 and TRBJ2-1, with D hard to call. Trimming pared 3 bases from V and 7 bases from J, leaving 4 bases between. The CDR3 covers 11 residues. The CDR3 loop reads CASSLFNEQFF. The DNA of the CDR3 is TGTGCCAGCAGTTTGTTTAATGAGCAGTTCTTC.

This clonotype was detected only a few times. The chain carries TRBV6-1 and TRBJ2-5; TRBD2 agrees at 11 bases. V was clipped by 6 bases and J by 2 bases; unmatched bases: 8. Germline V lookup: CDR1 MNHNS, CDR2 SASEGT. The CDR3 runs to 16 residues. This chain's CDR3 is CASSPLAGDVQETQYF. The CDR3 DNA reads as TGTGCCAGCAGCCCACTAGCGGGAGATGTGCAAGAGACCCAGTACTTC.

This clonotype was found many times. The chain is built from TRBV28 and TRBJ2-7; possible D gene TRBD1, 6 bases. Trimming stripped 5 bases from V and 6 bases from J, with 11 bases between. The germline V gene has CDR1 MDHEN and CDR2 SYDVKM. CDR3 length equals 12 residues. CDR3: CASSLQGPEQYF. The CDR3 DNA follows: TGTGCCAGCAGTCTACAGGGTCCCGAGCAGTACTTC.

The V gene is TRBV7-3, the J gene TRBJ1-2; D is unclear. Trimming took off 5 bases at V and 5 bases at J, with 15 bases between the two ends. The CDR3 is 14 amino acids. CDR1 is SGHTA, CDR2 FQGTGA, per germline. In DNA, the CDR3 is TGTGCCAGCAGCCCGACGCCCGGAGGGTATGGCTACACCTTC. It specifies CASSPTPGGYGYTF. Variable domain in full (rest from reference TRBV7-3 and TRBJ1-2): GAGVSQTPSNKVTEKGKYVELRCDPISGHTALYWYRQSLGQGPEFLIYFQGTGAADDSGLPNDRFFAVRPEGSVSTLKIQRTERGDSAVYLCASSPTPGGYGYTFGSGTRLTVV.

This clonotype was seen only a few times. This chain joins TRBV7-9 and TRBJ1-1; 11 nucleotides agree with TRBD1. V lost 5 bases, J lost 10 bases, and 3 bases stayed unmatched. This CDR3 spans 12 amino acids. Germline V gene lookup returns CDR1 SEHNR and CDR2 FQNEAQ (reference sequence). The CDR3 spells CASSQGTGGAFF. CDR3 coding DNA: TGTGCCAGCAGCCAAGGGACAGGGGGAGCTTTCTTT. The full variable domain, completed using reference TRBV7-9 and TRBJ1-1, is DTGVSQNPRHKITKRGQNVTFRCDPISEHNRLYWYRQTLGQGPEFLTYFQNEAQLEKSRLLSDRFSAERPKGSFSTLEIQRTEQGDSAMYLCASSQGTGGAFFGQGTRLTVV.

J is TRBJ1-1 and V is TRBV30, with D hard to call. This CDR3 region has 11 residues. Germline CDR1 and CDR2: GTSNPN and SVGIG (reference sequence). V was cut by 3 bases and J by 9 bases, with 11 bases left in between. CDR3 coding DNA: TGTGCCTGGAGCTTGACCTCTCAAGCTTTCTTT. This encodes CAWSLTSQAFF. Filled out from reference TRBV30 and TRBJ1-1, the complete variable domain reads SQTIHQWPATLVQPVGSPLSLECTVEGTSNPNLYWYRQAAGRGLQLLFYSVGIGQISSEVPQNLSASRPQDRQFILSSKKLLLSDSGFYLCAWSLTSQAFFGQGTRLTVV.

This clonotype was counted between two and nine times. The genes are TRBV6-2 or TRBV6-3 and TRBJ1-5; D is unclear. The germline V and J ends were trimmed by 3 bases and 6 bases, with 9 bases remaining between them. CDR3 length equals 13 residues. Germline V gene data show CDR1 as MNHEY and CDR2 as SVGEGT. The CDR3 DNA reads TGTGCCAGCAGTTATCAGTTGGGTCAGCCCCAGCATTTT. It encodes CASSYQLGQPQHF.